The entry below gives a single T cell receptor (beta chain) sequence along with its context. The CDR3 totals 13 residues. V gave up 6 bases and J gave up 4 bases; unmatched junction bases: 5. The V gene's germline CDR1 is MNHEY and CDR2 SMNVEV (reference sequence). The source of the sample is a study of blood T cell repertoires in COVID-19. Study details: Samples came from the United States, Italy and Spain, spanning acute and convalescent COVID-19.

Original analysis: Scientists estimated how many nucleated cells there were by amplifying reference gene primers. Generated by immunoSEQ multiplex PCR, the TCRdb table keeps only in-frame clones and is missing some. V, J and clone size are taken as reported in that table, and D and trimming were inferred from the DNA itself. Among approximately 100,000 clones listed, around 82% were seen once. The chain couples TRBV27 to TRBJ1-1; 7 bases are a match to TRBD1. Source material: peripheral blood. The source of this sequence is a man aged 70 or older with active or convalescent COVID-19. The CDR3 here is CASRRQGGTEAFF. The DNA of the CDR3 is TGTGCCAGCAGGAGACAGGGAGGCACTGAAGCTTTCTTT.